A single sample is the source of the 5 T cell receptor beta chains below, sequenced in a study of T cells in Graves' hyperthyroidism and ophthalmopathy. From RNA transcripts, TCR beta CDR3 regions were amplified. A first-round RT-PCR of the TCR CDR3 used the HTBI primer set. Each CDR3 protein gets one entry after TCRdb re-called the multiplex PCR reads with MiXCR. The table lists hundreds of thousands of distinct CDR3 sequences, 11% to 15% of them singletons, with around 28% in the top ten. The specimen was blood. These receptors were collected from a man aged 45-65 years with Graves' ophthalmopathy.

This clonotype occurred many times. The genes are TRBV19 and TRBJ1-2; no reliable D call. The CDR3 length is 13 residues. V lost 5 bases, J lost 4 bases, and 11 bases lay in between. CDR1 and CDR2 (germline): LNHDA, SQIVND (reference sequence). The CDR3 DNA is TGTGCCAGTAGTGAGAACTTGGCCTATGGCTACACCTTC. Protein: CASSENLAYGYTF.

The table lists this clonotype with many counts. This chain uses TRBV7-9 with TRBJ2-7; TRBD1 or TRBD2 may be the D gene (5 bases each). Germline V gene sequence: CDR1 SEHNR, CDR2 FQNEAQ (reference sequence). V lost 6 bases and J 6 bases, leaving 18 bases between the germline ends. The CDR3 is made up of 14 amino acids. DNA for the CDR3: TGTGCCAGCAGTCGTTGGACACCGGCGGGCGAGCAGTACTTC. As protein: CASSRWTPAGEQYF.

This clonotype was detected many times. The V call is TRBV27, the J call TRBJ2-7; D is uncertain. The CDR3 loop spans 13 amino acids. V was trimmed by 0 bases and J by 3 bases, leaving 6 bases between them. Germline CDR1 reads MNHEY; CDR2 reads SMNVEV (reference sequence). The CDR3 region has the DNA TGTGCCAGCAGTTTATCTTACGGCTACGAGCAGTACTTC. Its protein product is CASSLSYGYEQYF.

The rearrangement uses TRBV6-2 or TRBV6-3 and TRBJ2-1; D perhaps matches TRBD2 (5 bases). Germline CDR1 MNHEY, CDR2 SVGEGT. The V end lost 5 bases, the J end lost 3 bases, and 29 bases lay between the germline ends. The CDR3 is 20 amino acids. CDR3 DNA: TGTGCCAGCAGTCCCCCTGTCTTTGCTCTAGGCGGGTATATCTACAATGAGCAGTTCTTC. Its protein product is CASSPPVFALGGYIYNEQFF.

The rearrangement links TRBV6-1 to TRBJ2-5, with D perhaps TRBD1 (6 bases). Germline V gene sequence: CDR1 MNHNS, CDR2 SASEGT. CDR3 length: 13 amino acids. V was pared by 6 bases and J by 5 bases, with 13 bases between. The CDR3 reads CASSRTAMETQYF. The DNA for the CDR3 is TGTGCCAGCAGCCGGACAGCAATGGAGACCCAGTACTTC.